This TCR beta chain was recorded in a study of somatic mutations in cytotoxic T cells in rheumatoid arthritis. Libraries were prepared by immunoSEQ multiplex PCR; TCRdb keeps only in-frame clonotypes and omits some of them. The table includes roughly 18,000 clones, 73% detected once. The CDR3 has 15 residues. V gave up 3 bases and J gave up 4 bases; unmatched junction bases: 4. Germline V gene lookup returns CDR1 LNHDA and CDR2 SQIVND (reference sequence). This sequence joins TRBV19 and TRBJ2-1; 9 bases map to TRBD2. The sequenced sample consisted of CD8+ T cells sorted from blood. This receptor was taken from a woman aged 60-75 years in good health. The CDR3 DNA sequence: TGTGCCAGTAGTATCACTAGCGGGTATTACAATGAGCAGTTCTTC. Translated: CASSITSGYYNEQFF.